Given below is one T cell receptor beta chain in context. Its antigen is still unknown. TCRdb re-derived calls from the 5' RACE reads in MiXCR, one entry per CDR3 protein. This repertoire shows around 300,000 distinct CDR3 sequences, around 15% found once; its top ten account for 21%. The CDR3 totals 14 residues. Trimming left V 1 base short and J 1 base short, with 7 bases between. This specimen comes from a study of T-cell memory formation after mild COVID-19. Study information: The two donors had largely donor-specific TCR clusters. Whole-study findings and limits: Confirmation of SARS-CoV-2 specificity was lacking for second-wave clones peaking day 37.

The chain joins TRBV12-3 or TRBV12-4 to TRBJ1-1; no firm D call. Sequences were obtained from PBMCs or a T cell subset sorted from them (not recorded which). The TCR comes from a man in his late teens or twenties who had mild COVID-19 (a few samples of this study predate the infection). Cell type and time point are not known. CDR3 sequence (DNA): TGTGCCAGCAGTTTAGGACATACGAACACTGAAGCTTTCTTT. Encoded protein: CASSLGHTNTEAFF.